This T cell receptor (beta chain) was profiled in a study of tumor and adjacent non-tumor tissue in lung cancer. Study in general: Patients were aged about 30 to 85, about 10 men and about 5 women, stage I to III. Study findings and constraints: Tumor tissue had significantly higher TCR diversity than normal lung.

The library came from three nested PCR rounds adapted from ARM-PCR protocols. Using its own MiXCR run on the multiplex PCR reads, TCRdb lists one record per CDR3 protein. Here the sample spans roughly 49,000 distinct CDR3 sequences, about 70% being singletons. The template was RNA from unsorted bulk tissue. Distant lung tissue was collected more than 3 cm away from the tumor edge. Notes on this clonotype: Its matching antigen is unknown. The CDR3 carries no conserved terminal phenylalanine or tryptophan, so it likely arises from a read error.

This CDR3 has 13 amino acids. Between the trimmed V and J ends, which lost 5 bases and 3 bases, there was a span of 14 bases. Germline CDR1 SQVTM, CDR2 ANQGSEA. The TCR was taken from a woman aged 60 to 75 with non-small cell lung cancer. The sequenced material came from distant non-tumor lung tissue. V gene TRBV29-1 combines with J gene TRBJ2-7; D is undetermined. This chain's CDR3 is CSVYGQSVYEQYL. The CDR3 coding sequence is TGCAGCGTTTACGGTCAGAGCGTCTACGAGCAGTACCTC.